This is a list of T cell receptor beta chains from one sample in a study of OX40 agonist ivuxolimab in advanced cancers. Clones were read by immunoSEQ multiplex PCR, and TCRdb kept only the in-frame ones, dropping some. The sample has 60,000 to 75,000 clones, more than 75% seen once; the top ten hold 5% to 6.5%. The material sequenced was CD4+ or CD8+ T cells sorted from blood, taken in a trial of the OX40 agonist ivuxolimab. The receptor set was obtained from an adult with an advanced solid tumor such as melanoma, head and neck, liver or kidney cancer. Both conserved end residues are part of each CDR3. D genes are given only for firm matches. Part of the rows lack a size; the others show once, few, many or a class for expanded clones.

>-|TRBJ2-7|16|TRBV6-6|-
TGTGCCAGCAGTTCCTCCTCCGACGGGAGCTCCTACGAGCAGTACTTC
CASSSSSDGSSYEQYF
>-|TRBJ2-7|14|TRBV11-2|TRBD2
TGTGCCAGCAGCCCGCGGGGGAACTCCTACGAGCAGTACTTC
CASSPRGNSYEQYF
>-|TRBJ1-2|12|TRBV29-1|-
TGCAGCGTGGAAGGACAGAACTATGGCTACACCTTC
CSVEGQNYGYTF
>-|TRBJ2-3|15|TRBV11-2|TRBD1
TGTGCCAGCAGCCCCGGACAGGGCGCGGTAGATACGCAGTATTTT
CASSPGQGAVDTQYF
>-|TRBJ2-7|16|TRBV7-2|-
TGTGCCAGCAGCTTATTAGGCGGAGCCACTACCTACGAGCAGTACTTC
CASSLLGGATTYEQYF
>-|TRBJ2-1|15|TRBV9|-
TGTGCCAGCAGCGTAGCATGGCTACCCTACAATGAGCAGTTCTTC
CASSVAWLPYNEQFF
>-|TRBJ2-1|15|TRBV5-4|-
TGTGCCAGCAGCCGCCGGGACACCTGGGGCAATGAGCAGTTCTTC
CASSRRDTWGNEQFF
>-|TRBJ2-3|15|TRBV7-2|-
TGTGCCAGCAGCCTCTGGATAGCGGGCACAGATACGCAGTATTTT
CASSLWIAGTDTQYF
>few|TRBJ1-1|16|TRBV4-1|-
TGCGCCAGCAGCCAAGTGCACCTGGTGGTGTACTCTGAAGCTTTCTTT
CASSQVHLVVYSEAFF
>-|TRBJ1-6|15|TRBV27|TRBD1
TGTGCCAGCAGCCCGACGGACAGGGGGAATTCACCCCTCCACTTT
CASSPTDRGNSPLHF
>-|TRBJ1-2|15|TRBV11-2|-
TGTGCCAGCAGCTTAGTGAGGGGTGGGAGCTATGGCTACACCTTC
CASSLVRGGSYGYTF
>-|TRBJ1-2|15|TRBV7-2|TRBD1
TGTGCCAGCAGCCATAGGACAGGCTTAAACTATGGCTACACCTTC
CASSHRTGLNYGYTF
>-|TRBJ1-1|16|TRBV6-5|-
TGTGCCAGCAGTTACTCGAGTAATGGGGGCTGGACTGAAGCTTTCTTT
CASSYSSNGGWTEAFF
>-|TRBJ2-2|14|TRBV27|-
TGTGCCAGCAGTTTGAACAGTAACACCGGGGAGCTGTTTTTT
CASSLNSNTGELFF
>-|TRBJ2-5|15|TRBV6-1|-
TGTGCCAGCAACCCTCCGGGACGGACCCAAGAGACCCAGTACTTC
CASNPPGRTQETQYF
>-|TRBJ2-7|13|TRBV7-2|-
TGTGCCAGCAGCGTCATGGCCCCGTACGAGCAGTACTTC
CASSVMAPYEQYF
>-|TRBJ2-7|14|TRBV11-3|-
TGTGCCAGCAGCCGCGGACGGAGCTCCTACGAGCAGTACTTC
CASSRGRSSYEQYF
>-|TRBJ2-3|15|TRBV4-3|-
TGCGCCAGCAGCCAACAGGGGAGAGGCACAGATACGCAGTATTTT
CASSQQGRGTDTQYF
>-|TRBJ2-2|13|TRBV19|-
TGTGCCAGTAGCGGGACAACCACCGGGGAGCTGTTTTTT
CASSGTTTGELFF
>once|TRBJ1-1|14|TRBV11-1|-
TGTGCCAGCAGCTTTACGGGACACCCAACAGAAGCTTTCTTT
CASSFTGHPTEAFF
>once|TRBJ2-1|14|TRBV29-1|-
TGCAGCGTTGATAAGGCAGGGGACTACAATGAGCAGTTCTTC
CSVDKAGDYNEQFF
>-|TRBJ1-2|15|TRBV7-3|-
TGTGCCAGCAGCTTAAGTTCGGGGCCGCCCTATGGCTACACCTTC
CASSLSSGPPYGYTF